This T cell receptor (beta chain) originates from a study of blood T cell repertoires in COVID-19. About the research overall: Material from acute and convalescent COVID-19 was sourced from the United States, Italy and Spain.

Germline V gives CDR1 SGHTA, CDR2 FQGTGA. CDR3 length: 17 residues. V lost 5 bases, J lost 1 base, and 17 bases lay in between. The method was immunoSEQ multiplex PCR; TCRdb's version includes in-frame clones alone and lacks a portion of them. The sample contains roughly 120,000 clones, around nine tenths of which appear only once. Seattle's enrolled individuals joined amid active infection and were then monitored longitudinally. Sequencing input: peripheral blood. This receptor was identified in a man aged 55-75 years with COVID-19, enrolled during active disease. The V call is TRBV7-3, the J call TRBJ2-2; tentatively, D is TRBD2 (6 bases). In DNA form, the CDR3 reads TGTGCCAGCAGCCCCTTTAGGAGGGAGGTGAACACCGGGGAGCTGTTTTTT. It yields the protein CASSPFRREVNTGELFF.